The following is a TCR beta chain sequence with its context. TCRdb's copy holds only in-frame clones and misses some; the assay was immunoSEQ multiplex PCR. Of tens of thousands of clones listed, roughly 94% are singletons. The CDR3 consists of 15 residues. Per the germline V gene, CDR1 is SQVTM and CDR2 is ANQGSEA. The ends lost 0 bases at V and 2 bases at J; junction bases unmatched: 5. This entry is derived from a study of technical replicates of blood from several donors. This sequence joins TRBV29-1 and TRBJ2-7, with 9 positions matching TRBD2. The receptor was derived from a human donor in good health. The sequenced sample was T cells isolated from PBMCs. CDR3 sequence: CSVEDNLAGTYEQYF. For the CDR3, the DNA is TGCAGCGTTGAAGATAACCTAGCGGGAACCTACGAGCAGTACTTC.